The subject of this entry is one T cell receptor (beta chain). How the authors handled the data: Estimated nucleated cell counts came from reference gene primer amplification. Here immunoSEQ multiplex PCR was the method, and the copy in TCRdb shows in-frame clones only, minus some. V, J and clone size are those of that table, while D and trimming were read from the DNA. The sample lists under 250,000 clones, about 85% occurring once. This entry is derived from a study of blood T cell repertoires in COVID-19. The overall study: From the United States, Italy and Spain came samples of acute and convalescent COVID-19. Nucleic acid was either cDNA or gDNA, and it came from T cells, B-cell-depleted T cells, or PBMCs.

This CDR3 is built from 15 residues. Germline loops: CDR1 SNHLY, CDR2 FYNNEI. V was shortened by 2 bases and J by 1 base, with 11 bases between the two germline ends. This TCR derives from a man aged 50 to 59 who had recovered from COVID-19. The chain recombines TRBV2 with TRBJ1-1, with D unclear. The sequenced sample was peripheral blood. Here the CDR3 reads CASSESYTRNTEAFF. The DNA of the CDR3 is TGTGCCAGCAGTGAATCGTACACAAGGAACACTGAAGCTTTCTTT.